Given below is one T cell receptor beta chain in context. What it binds is not known. The sample originates from a study of siplizumab effects on memory and regulatory T cells. Study-level results: Alloreactive sequences traceable to unstimulated CD4+ memory cells were significantly reduced by siplizumab.

Trimming left V 5 bases short and J 2 bases short, with 9 bases between. This CDR3 is built from 13 residues. Germline V CDR1 and CDR2: KGHSH, LQKENI. Profiling relied on immunoSEQ multiplex PCR, and the TCRdb table lists in-frame clones only, not all of them. The sample consists of fewer than 120,000 clones, roughly 89% of them appearing once. The V and J genes are TRBV18 and TRBJ2-5; perhaps TRBD2 as D (6 bases). The TCR was taken from a human donor in good health. Sample: CD4+ T cells sorted from blood. The CDR3 nucleotides read TGTGCCAGCTCATGGGACTTACAAGAGACCCAGTACTTC. As protein: CASSWDLQETQYF.